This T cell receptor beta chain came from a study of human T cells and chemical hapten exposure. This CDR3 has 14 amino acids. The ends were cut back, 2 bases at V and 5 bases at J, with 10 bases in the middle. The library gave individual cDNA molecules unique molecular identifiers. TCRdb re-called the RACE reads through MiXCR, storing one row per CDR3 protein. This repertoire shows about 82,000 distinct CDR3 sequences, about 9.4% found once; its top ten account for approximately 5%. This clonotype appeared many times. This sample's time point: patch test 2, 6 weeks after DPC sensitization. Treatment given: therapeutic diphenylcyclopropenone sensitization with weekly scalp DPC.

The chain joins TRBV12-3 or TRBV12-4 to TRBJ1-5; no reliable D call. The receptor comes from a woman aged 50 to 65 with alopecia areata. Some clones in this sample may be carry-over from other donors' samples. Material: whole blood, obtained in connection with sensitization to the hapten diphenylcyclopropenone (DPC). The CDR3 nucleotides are TGTGCCAGCAGTTTAAGGCAGAAACATCAGCCCCAGCATTTT. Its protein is CASSLRQKHQPQHF.